Below are 31 T cell receptor beta chains sequenced from a single sample in a study of blood T cell repertoires in COVID-19 (dated by TCRdb to about 2020). Libraries were built with the immunoSEQ multiplex PCR assay. TCRdb obtained this table from immuneACCESS and retained in-frame rearrangements with V and J assigned. These tables miss some clones; where compared with another copy, unresolved V genes account for less than half of the shortfall, and the remainder is unexplained. This sample gives 120,000 or so clones in total; 76% of them show up just once. Together, the top ten hold 3.8% of the sample. Sequenced: peripheral blood. All receptors come from a woman older than 75 with acute or convalescent COVID-19.

J is TRBJ2-2 and V is TRBV10-3; 7 bases align to TRBD1. Germline values: CDR1 ENHRY, CDR2 SYGVKD. CDR3 length equals 14 residues. Trimming at V came to 2 bases and at J to 6 bases, leaving 3 bases not matched to a gene. The CDR3 DNA reads TGTGCCATCAGTGAGGCGGACAGGTCCGGGGAGCTGTTTTTT. Its protein product is CAISEADRSGELFF.

This sequence joins TRBV5-1 and TRBJ2-3; TRBD1 is a possible D gene (6 bases). Trimming pared 4 bases from V and 6 bases from J, leaving 15 bases between. CDR1 and CDR2 (germline): SGHRS, YFSETQ. This CDR3 spans 14 amino acids. CDR3 nucleotides: TGCGCCAGCAGCATAGCAGGGGCCGCGGATACGCAGTATTTT. Translated: CASSIAGAADTQYF.

The rearrangement uses TRBV3-1 (or the pseudogene TRBV3-2) and TRBJ1-1; TRBD1 is a possible D gene (6 bases). Deletions cut 0 bases from V and 8 bases from J, with 7 bases between. This CDR3 region has 12 residues. The germline V gene has CDR1 LGHDT and CDR2 YNNKEL (reference sequence). The DNA of the CDR3 is TGTGCCAGCAGCCAAGATAGGGGGGAAGCTTTCTTT. This translates into CASSQDRGEAFF.

V and J are TRBV6-5 and TRBJ2-3; a weak D match, TRBD1 (5 bases). Looked up from germline, CDR1 is MNHEY and CDR2 is SVGAGI. The CDR3 is 13 amino acids. Trimming took 7 bases from V and 4 from J, leaving 12 bases between them. CDR3 DNA: TGTGCCAGCACCCAAGGGGCTTCAGATACGCAGTATTTT. Translating it yields CASTQGASDTQYF.

The chain has TRBV5-6 and TRBJ1-5; D might be TRBD1 (6 bases). CDR3 length: 14 residues. Germline CDR1 is SGHDT and CDR2 is YYEEEE. V shed 4 bases and J shed 1 base, with 9 bases lying between them. The CDR3 sequence: CASSRTGSNQPQHF. CDR3 nucleotides: TGTGCCAGCAGCCGAACAGGGAGCAATCAGCCCCAGCATTTT. Based on the CDR3 plus reference TRBV5-6 and TRBJ1-5, the full variable domain is DAGVTQSPTHLIKTRGQQVTLRCSPKSGHDTVSWYQQALGQGPQFIFQYYEEEERQRGNFPDRFSGHQFPNYSSELNVNALLLGDSALYLCASSRTGSNQPQHFGDGTRLSIL.

The chain carries TRBV5-8 and TRBJ1-5; D is possibly TRBD1 (6 bases). The V and J ends lost 3 bases and 3 bases respectively, with 13 bases between them. The CDR3 is 15 amino acids. Germline V CDR1 and CDR2: SGHTS, YDEGEE. The CDR3 DNA reads as TGTGCCAGCAGCTCCCGACAGGTCCACAATCAGCCCCAGCATTTT. Its translation is CASSSRQVHNQPQHF.

The chain is built from TRBV19 and TRBJ2-1; a possible D gene is TRBD2 (5 bases). The CDR3 contains 15 residues. Germline CDR1 and CDR2: LNHDA and SQIVND (reference sequence). V dropped 3 bases and J dropped 7 bases, with 16 bases sitting between them. The CDR3 spells CASSMYRPTGNEQFF. The CDR3 DNA sequence: TGTGCCAGTAGTATGTATCGCCCGACGGGAAATGAGCAGTTCTTC.

This clone has just one count. This sequence joins TRBV11-2 and TRBJ2-1; 9 nucleotides align to TRBD1. The junction had 7 bases not matched to a gene; V was cut back by 5 bases and J by 8 bases. This CDR3 is 14 amino acids long. Per the germline V gene, CDR1 is SGHAT and CDR2 is FQNNGV. For the CDR3, the DNA is TGTGCCAGCAGCCATGGACAGGGGTGGGATGAGCAGTTCTTC. Translating gives CASSHGQGWDEQFF.

This clone has a single count. This chain joins TRBV19 and TRBJ2-5, with TRBD2 matching over 8 bases. J was trimmed by 6 bases and V by 5 bases; bases with no gene match: 8. This CDR3 is 14 amino acids long. Germline assignment: CDR1 LNHDA and CDR2 SQIVND (reference sequence). CDR3: CASSVSRGAKTQYF. The CDR3 coding sequence is TGTGCCAGTAGTGTCTCGCGGGGGGCGAAGACCCAGTACTTC. The variable domain in full, completed from reference TRBV19 and TRBJ2-5, reads DGGITQSPKYLFRKEGQNVTLSCEQNLNHDAMYWYRQDPGQGLRLIYYSQIVNDFQKGDIAEGYSVSREKKESFPLTVTSAQKNPTAFYLCASSVSRGAKTQYFGPGTRLLVL.

The chain is built from TRBV9 and TRBJ2-1; possible D gene TRBD1, 6 bases. The CDR3 length is 15 residues. The V and J ends lost 1 base and 11 bases respectively, with 19 bases between them. Germline V CDR1 and CDR2: SGDLS, YYNGEE. CDR3 nucleotides: TGTGCCAGCAGCGTATCTTTGGACAGCCAAAGTAAGCAGTTCTTC. Its translation: CASSVSLDSQSKQFF.

The V call is TRBV5-4, the J call TRBJ1-3; 8 bases are shared with TRBD1. CDR1 and CDR2 (germline): SGHNT, YYREEE (reference sequence). Trimming removed 4 bases from V and 3 bases from J; junction bases left unmatched: 6. The CDR3 extends over 15 amino acids. CDR3 protein: CASSPDRGRGNTIYF. DNA for the CDR3: TGTGCCAGCAGCCCCGACAGGGGTCGTGGAAACACCATATATTTT.

The chain combines TRBV7-9 with TRBJ2-1; a weak D match, TRBD1 (5 bases). Per germline, CDR1 SEHNR and CDR2 FQNEAQ (reference sequence). V was shortened by 5 bases and J by 1 base, with 15 bases between the two germline ends. The CDR3 has 16 amino acids. This CDR3 is CASSRRTLLSYNEQFF. The CDR3 nucleotides are TGTGCCAGCAGCCGTAGGACACTACTTTCCTACAATGAGCAGTTCTTC.

V and J are TRBV9 and TRBJ1-2; D gene unclear. Trimming cost V 4 bases and J 8 bases, with 12 bases left between them. Germline CDR1 and CDR2: SGDLS and YYNGEE. CDR3 length: 12 residues. CDR3: CASSSQELGYTF. CDR3 sequence (DNA): TGTGCCAGCAGCAGTCAGGAATTAGGCTACACCTTC. Complete variable domain (other parts from reference TRBV9 and TRBJ1-2): DSGVTQTPKHLITATGQRVTLRCSPRSGDLSVYWYQQSLDQGLQFLIQYYNGEERAKGNILERFSAQQFPDLHSELNLSSLELGDSALYFCASSSQELGYTFGSGTRLTVV.

This chain uses TRBV3-1 (or the pseudogene TRBV3-2) with TRBJ2-1; 10 nucleotides line up with TRBD2. The CDR3 runs to 22 residues. The ends lost 2 bases at V and 0 bases at J; junction bases unmatched: 19. Germline CDR1 and CDR2: LGHDT and YNNKEL (reference sequence). The CDR3 is CASSQISSTSGVLSSSYNEQFF. DNA for the CDR3: TGTGCCAGCAGCCAAATTAGTTCAACTAGCGGGGTCTTAAGTAGCTCCTACAATGAGCAGTTCTTC.

This chain links TRBV12-3 or TRBV12-4 with TRBJ1-1, with D possibly TRBD1 on 5 matching bases. The CDR3 length is 12 residues. Trimming removed 6 bases at V and 10 bases at J, with 15 bases between. CDR3 loop: CASSSHRGGAFF. The CDR3 nucleotides read TGTGCCAGCAGCTCTCACCGGGGGGGAGCTTTCTTT.

The chain couples TRBV11-2 to TRBJ2-1; weak D call: TRBD2 (6 bases). The CDR3 totals 12 residues. In germline, CDR1 is SGHAT, CDR2 FQNNGV. V gave up 2 bases and J gave up 8 bases, with 7 bases separating them. The DNA of the CDR3 is TGTGCCAGCAGCTTAACGGGAGATGAGCAGTTCTTC. It encodes CASSLTGDEQFF.

The genes are TRBV2 and TRBJ1-5; perhaps TRBD1 as D (5 bases). V was cut by 6 bases and J by 0 bases, with 12 bases left in between. This CDR3 contains 15 residues. Germline-derived CDR1 and CDR2 are SNHLY and FYNNEI. The CDR3 bases are TGTGCCAGCAGCTGGACAAGTTATAGCAATCAGCCCCAGCATTTT. As protein: CASSWTSYSNQPQHF.

This clone has at least ten counts. CDR3 coding DNA: TGCGCCAGCAGCCTGACACCAGGGGCCCCCGGACTGGGTCAGCCCCAGCATTTT. It encodes CASSLTPGAPGLGQPQHF. The chain employs TRBV5-1 and TRBJ1-5; tentatively, D is TRBD1 (6 bases). V lost 4 bases, J lost 6 bases, and 26 bases lay in between. Germline-derived CDR1 and CDR2 are SGHRS and YFSETQ. CDR3 size: 18 residues.

The V gene is TRBV9, the J gene TRBJ2-6; TRBD2 is a possible D gene (7 bases). Trimming took 4 bases from V and 2 from J, leaving 13 bases between them. The germline V gene encodes CDR1 SGDLS and CDR2 YYNGEE. This CDR3 is 16 amino acids long. This CDR3 reads CASSPQGRAGANVLTF. For the CDR3, the DNA is TGTGCCAGCAGCCCCCAGGGGAGGGCTGGGGCCAACGTCCTGACTTTC. The entire variable domain, with the rest obtained from reference TRBV9 and TRBJ2-6, is as follows: DSGVTQTPKHLITATGQRVTLRCSPRSGDLSVYWYQQSLDQGLQFLIQYYNGEERAKGNILERFSAQQFPDLHSELNLSSLELGDSALYFCASSPQGRAGANVLTFGAGSRLTVL.

The V gene is TRBV3-1 (or the pseudogene TRBV3-2), the J gene TRBJ2-7, with 10 nucleotides matching TRBD2. J gave up 1 base and V 1 base, and 19 bases lay outside the gene matches. CDR1 is LGHDT, CDR2 YNNKEL, per germline (reference sequence). This CDR3 contains 21 residues. The CDR3 is CASSQGLGDLAGGPSSYEQYF. The CDR3 nucleotides read TGTGCCAGCAGCCAAGGCCTAGGAGATTTAGCGGGAGGCCCGAGTTCCTACGAGCAGTACTTC.

CDR3 nucleotide sequence: TGCAGTGCTAGCGGAGCGGGGGAGCAGTTCTTC. Translated, it gives CSASGAGEQFF. This chain uses TRBV20-1 with TRBJ2-1; 7 bases are shared with TRBD2. The CDR3 runs to 11 residues. Trimming at V came to 3 bases and at J to 10 bases, leaving 3 bases not matched to a gene. Germline V CDR1 and CDR2: DFQATT, SNEGSKA (reference sequence).

The table lists this clone with a count of one. This rearrangement joins TRBV29-1 to TRBJ2-7; 12 nucleotides agree with TRBD1. The germline V gene has CDR1 SQVTM and CDR2 ANQGSEA. CDR3 length equals 14 residues. V was pared by 5 bases and J by 4 bases, with 6 bases of the junction left unmatched. This CDR3 reads CSVMWDRGLYEQYF. DNA for the CDR3: TGCAGCGTTATGTGGGACAGGGGGCTTTACGAGCAGTACTTC.

The chain is built from TRBV27 and TRBJ1-5; D is uncertain. Germline values: CDR1 MNHEY, CDR2 SMNVEV (reference sequence). CDR3 size: 13 residues. Trimming removed 8 bases from V and 0 bases from J, with 8 bases in between. The CDR3 bases are TGTGCCAGCCGGGAGTATAGCAATCAGCCCCAGCATTTT. Translation: CASREYSNQPQHF.

The chain combines TRBV19 with TRBJ2-7, with TRBD2 matching over 13 bases. Germline values: CDR1 LNHDA, CDR2 SQIVND (reference sequence). CDR3 length: 15 residues. V gave up 3 bases and J gave up 4 bases; unmatched junction bases: 3. CDR3 protein: CASSIGLAGEYEQYF. The CDR3 bases are TGTGCCAGTAGTATCGGACTAGCGGGAGAGTACGAGCAGTACTTC.

The chain links TRBV6-5 to TRBJ1-2; D might be TRBD1 (6 bases). This CDR3 is 15 amino acids long. Trimming shortened V by 6 bases and J by 5 bases, and 19 bases separated the two germline ends. Germline CDR1 MNHEY, CDR2 SVGAGI. In DNA form, the CDR3 reads TGTGCCAGCAGGGGGGCGGGGGCGACGGGATATGGCTACACCTTC. Its protein product is CASRGAGATGYGYTF.

The chain combines TRBV19 with TRBJ1-5, with 7 bases lining up with TRBD1. Germline V gene data show CDR1 as LNHDA and CDR2 as SQIVND (reference sequence). This CDR3 spans 15 amino acids. Trimming removed 5 bases from V and 2 bases from J; junction bases left unmatched: 6. CDR3 sequence (DNA): TGTGCCAGTAGTCCCGGACAGGCGGGCAATCAGCCCCAGCATTTT. Protein sequence: CASSPGQAGNQPQHF.

This chain uses TRBV10-3 with TRBJ2-3; 14 nucleotides line up with TRBD2. Germline CDR1 ENHRY, CDR2 SYGVKD. The CDR3 is 15 residues long. The V and J ends lost 4 bases and 6 bases, in that order; junction bases with no gene match: 3. The CDR3 DNA reads as TGTGCCATCAGTGGGACTAGCGGGGGGTCTGATACGCAGTATTTT. Its translation is CAISGTSGGSDTQYF.

This chain joins TRBV7-8 and TRBJ2-7; tentative D call: TRBD2 (5 bases). The CDR3 is 13 residues long. Germline V CDR1 and CDR2: SGHVS, FQNEAQ. V shed 5 bases and J shed 3 bases, with 11 bases lying between them. The CDR3: CASSKTNVYEQYF. The DNA of the CDR3 is TGTGCCAGCAGCAAGACTAATGTCTACGAGCAGTACTTC.

V and J are TRBV9 and TRBJ2-3; 14 bases match TRBD2. With 4 bases clipped from V and 6 bases from J, the junction kept 7 bases outside the gene matches. Germline V gene sequence: CDR1 SGDLS, CDR2 YYNGEE. CDR3 size: 16 residues. The chain's CDR3 is CASSSWTSGGRDTQYF. The CDR3 DNA sequence: TGTGCCAGCAGCTCCTGGACTAGCGGGGGGCGGGATACGCAGTATTTT.

The chain uses TRBV28 and TRBJ2-7; the match to TRBD2 covers 11 bases. CDR3 size: 15 residues. Trimming removed 7 bases from V and 3 bases from J; junction bases left unmatched: 8. Germline CDR1 reads MDHEN; CDR2 reads SYDVKM. CDR3 residues: CASTTLTSGVYEQYF. The CDR3 DNA is TGTGCCAGCACTACACTGACTAGCGGGGTCTACGAGCAGTACTTC.

Written as DNA, the CDR3 is TGTGCCAGCACTACCCTTCAAGACACTGAAGCTTTCTTT. Its translation: CASTTLQDTEAFF. This chain joins TRBV18 and TRBJ1-1; D gene ambiguous. Deletions cut 8 bases from V and 3 bases from J, with 13 bases between. The CDR3 length is 13 residues. Germline V gene lookup returns CDR1 KGHSH and CDR2 LQKENI.